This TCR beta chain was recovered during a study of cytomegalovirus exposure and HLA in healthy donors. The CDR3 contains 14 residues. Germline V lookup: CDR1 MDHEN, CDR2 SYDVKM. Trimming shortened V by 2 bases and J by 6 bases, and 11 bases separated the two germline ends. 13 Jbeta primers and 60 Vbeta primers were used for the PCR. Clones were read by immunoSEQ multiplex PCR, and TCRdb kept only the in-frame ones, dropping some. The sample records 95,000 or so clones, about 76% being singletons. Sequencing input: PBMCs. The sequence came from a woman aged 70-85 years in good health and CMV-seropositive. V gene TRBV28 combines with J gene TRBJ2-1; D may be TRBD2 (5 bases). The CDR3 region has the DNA TGTGCCAGCAGTTTACCTGGACTGGCCAATGAGCAGTTCTTC. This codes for CASSLPGLANEQFF.